The 28 T cell receptor beta chains below were found in one sample sequenced in a study of prognosis after radiotherapy for stage I lung cancer. CDR3 of TCR beta was amplified from genomic DNA via a two-round multiplex PCR. It was primers specific to each TRBV and TRBJ gene that first-round PCR used. TCRdb recomputed calls from the multiplex PCR reads with MiXCR, one row per CDR3 protein. The sample includes under 50,000 distinct CDR3 sequences, approximately 25% seen only once; the top ten take about 25%. This specimen was PBMCs, taken before or after stereotactic body radiation therapy (not recorded which). Source of these receptors: a donor over 45 with non-small cell lung cancer.

This clonotype showed up many times. The rearrangement uses TRBV7-9 and TRBJ1-4; D may be TRBD1 (5 bases). Trimming cost V 4 bases and J 10 bases, with 22 bases left between them. The CDR3 contains 16 residues. In germline, CDR1 is SEHNR, CDR2 FQNEAQ (reference sequence). CDR3 nucleotides: TGTGCCAGCAGCTCGGTTTCTAGGCAGGGCAACGGAAAACTGTTTTTT. The encoded protein is CASSSVSRQGNGKLFF.

This clonotype was found many times. This chain connects TRBV27 to TRBJ1-2; D gene unclear. Germline CDR1 and CDR2: MNHEY and SMNVEV (reference sequence). V lost 3 bases, J lost 2 bases, and 7 bases lay in between. CDR3 length equals 13 residues. The CDR3 DNA is TGTGCCAGCAGTTTTCAGCCAAACTATGGCTACACCTTC. This codes for CASSFQPNYGYTF.

This clonotype has at least ten counts. The chain links TRBV15 to TRBJ2-7; D remains unclear. The germline V gene has CDR1 LNHNV and CDR2 YYDKDF (reference sequence). CDR3 size: 12 residues. V was cut by 4 bases and J by 3 bases, with 7 bases left in between. For the CDR3, the DNA is TGTGCCACCAGCAATCGCGGCTACGAGCAGTACTTC. It is translated as CATSNRGYEQYF.

This clonotype was seen only once. The chain joins TRBV3-1 to TRBJ2-1, with 8 bases fitting TRBD2. CDR1 and CDR2 from the germline V gene are LGHDT and YNNKEL (reference sequence). Trimming cost V 6 bases and J 10 bases; bases outside gene matches: 14. This CDR3 spans 15 amino acids. CDR3 in DNA: TGTGCCAGCAGACGGGGGGGGTGGCCCCTGAAGGAGCAGTTCTTC. Its protein is CASRRGGWPLKEQFF.

Details on this clonotype: At one end the junction does not follow the germline gene, possibly because of a read error. J is TRBJ2-7 and V is TRBV14; D possibly matches TRBD1 or TRBD2 (5 bases each). This CDR3 spans 15 amino acids. In germline, CDR1 is SGHDN, CDR2 FVKESK. The CDR3 DNA follows: TGTGCCAGCGGCCAAAATCCGGGACCGACGTACGAGCAGTACTTC. Protein: CASGQNPGPTYEQYF.

There are many counts of this clonotype. V and J are TRBV19 and TRBJ2-5; D might be TRBD2 (6 bases). Trimming took off 5 bases at V and 0 bases at J, with 10 bases between the two ends. The germline V gene encodes CDR1 LNHDA and CDR2 SQIVND (reference sequence). The CDR3 sequence is 14 residues long. CDR3 bases: TGTGCCAGTAGTCACCCGGGAGACCAAGAGACCCAGTACTTC. This sequence encodes CASSHPGDQETQYF.

Ten or more counts support this clonotype. The rearrangement joins TRBV7-3 to TRBJ2-2; no definite D call. From germline, CDR1 is SGHTA and CDR2 FQGTGA. This CDR3 has 14 amino acids. The V gene lost 5 bases and the J gene lost 4 bases, with 11 bases spanning the gap. Here the CDR3 reads CASSPPGLTGELFF. The CDR3 bases are TGTGCCAGCAGCCCTCCCGGGCTCACCGGGGAGCTGTTTTTT.

This clonotype came up many times. The J gene is TRBJ2-1, the V gene TRBV9; the D gene is possibly TRBD2 (6 bases). Per the germline V gene, CDR1 is SGDLS and CDR2 is YYNGEE. This CDR3 is 16 amino acids long. Deletions cut 4 bases from V and 2 bases from J, with 16 bases between. CDR3 coding DNA: TGTGCCAGCAGCCCTCAGGCGGGGCTCACCTACAATGAGCAGTTCTTC. Translation gives CASSPQAGLTYNEQFF.

Many counts were recorded for this clonotype. V and J are TRBV15 and TRBJ2-2; D is possibly TRBD2 (5 bases). V was clipped by 1 base and J by 5 bases, with 11 bases between them. Germline lookup yields CDR1 LNHNV and CDR2 YYDKDF (reference sequence). CDR3 size: 15 residues. The CDR3 DNA sequence: TGTGCCACCAGCAGAGTACTAGGGAATACCGGGGAGCTGTTTTTT. Its translation: CATSRVLGNTGELFF.

On this clonotype: The missing conserved phenylalanine or tryptophan at the end of this CDR3 makes a read error likely. The genes are TRBV27 and TRBJ1-1; D perhaps matches TRBD1 (6 bases). Trimming shortened V by 2 bases and J by 7 bases, and 11 bases separated the two germline ends. The CDR3 is 13 residues long. The germline V gene encodes CDR1 MNHEY and CDR2 SMNVEV (reference sequence). The CDR3 DNA reads as TGTGCCAGCAGTTTAACAGGGCGACGTGAAGCTTTCCTT. Translation gives CASSLTGRREAFL.

The table lists this clonotype with many counts. The chain couples TRBV28 to TRBJ1-6; a possible D gene is TRBD1 (6 bases). The V end lost 4 bases, the J end lost 7 bases, and 20 bases lay between the germline ends. Looked up from germline, CDR1 is MDHEN and CDR2 is SYDVKM. There are 17 residues in the CDR3. CDR3 residues: CASSSTGQYAWNSPLHF. DNA of the CDR3: TGTGCCAGCAGTTCAACTGGACAGTACGCTTGGAATTCACCCCTCCACTTT.

This clonotype appeared many times. The chain couples TRBV4-2 to TRBJ2-7; no definite D call. Germline V gene lookup returns CDR1 LGHNA and CDR2 YNFKEQ. The V gene lost 0 bases and the J gene lost 6 bases, with 15 bases spanning the gap. This CDR3 has 15 amino acids. CDR3 loop: CASSQDHQRHSEQYF. CDR3 DNA sequence: TGTGCCAGCAGCCAAGATCACCAGCGTCACAGCGAGCAGTACTTC.

This clonotype was counted many times. The rearrangement links TRBV9 to TRBJ2-7; 10 nucleotides line up with TRBD2. Germline lookup yields CDR1 SGDLS and CDR2 YYNGEE. Germline trimming cut 3 bases from V and 6 bases from J; bases unmatched to any gene: 6. The length of the CDR3 is 14 residues. CDR3 bases: TGTGCCAGCAGCGAGCGGGAGGGCCGTGGCGAGCAGTACTTC. Its protein is CASSEREGRGEQYF.

This clonotype was seen repeatedly, ten times or more. The chain carries TRBV7-8 and TRBJ2-7, with TRBD2 identical over 11 bases. This CDR3 region has 15 residues. Germline lookup yields CDR1 SGHVS and CDR2 FQNEAQ. Unmatched junction bases numbered 3, after V lost 5 bases and J lost 0 bases. CDR3 protein: CASSVGLAGSYEQYF. CDR3 nucleotide sequence: TGTGCCAGCAGCGTAGGACTAGCGGGCTCCTACGAGCAGTACTTC.

This clonotype was recorded many times. This rearrangement joins TRBV27 to TRBJ1-3, with TRBD1 matching over 10 bases. J gave up 6 bases and V 6 bases, and 8 bases lay outside the gene matches. Germline values: CDR1 MNHEY, CDR2 SMNVEV (reference sequence). The CDR3 covers 15 residues. CDR3 nucleotide sequence: TGTGCCAGCAGGATCCGCGGGACAGGGGTAAACACCATATATTTT. It codes for CASRIRGTGVNTIYF.

This clonotype has a count of ten or more. The CDR3 DNA is TGCGCCAGCAGCCAAACTACGGGATCCAGCACCCTCATTCAGTACTTC. As protein: CASSQTTGSSTLIQYF. The rearrangement uses TRBV4-1 and TRBJ2-4; TRBD2 might be the D (5 bases). Trimming stripped 2 bases from V and 9 bases from J, with 20 bases between. This CDR3 region has 16 residues. Germline V gives CDR1 MGHRA, CDR2 YSYEKL.

This clonotype was counted at least ten times. The chain employs TRBV5-6 and TRBJ2-4, with TRBD2 as a possible D gene (5 bases). The CDR3 runs to 15 residues. Per germline, CDR1 SGHDT and CDR2 YYEEEE. V lost 1 base to trimming and J lost 0 bases, with 8 bases between them. Here the CDR3 reads CASSLFGLAKNIQYF. Here the CDR3 DNA reads TGTGCCAGCAGCTTGTTCGGACTAGCCAAAAACATTCAGTACTTC.

This clonotype was counted at least ten times. A junction boundary mismatches the germline segment, possibly from a read error. This chain connects TRBV10-3 to TRBJ2-7; D is unclear. The CDR3 sequence is 13 residues long. CDR1 is ENHRY and CDR2 is SYGVKD in the germline V gene. The CDR3 loop is CAIRRDGPYELYF. The CDR3 coding sequence is TGTGCCATCAGACGAGACGGACCCTACGAGCTGTACTTC.

This clonotype was counted many times. The chain joins TRBV7-9 to TRBJ2-7, with D maybe TRBD1 (5 bases). CDR1 and CDR2 (germline): SEHNR, FQNEAQ (reference sequence). V lost 2 bases and J lost 0, with 8 bases in between. The CDR3 extends over 14 amino acids. Here the CDR3 DNA reads TGTGCCAGCAGCTTAAGTCAGGGCTCCTACGAGCAGTACTTC. Translating gives CASSLSQGSYEQYF.

This clonotype was recorded at least ten times. V is TRBV15 and J is TRBJ2-5; D is possibly TRBD1 or TRBD2 (6 bases each). The V end lost 6 bases, the J end lost 1 base, and 9 bases lay between the germline ends. The CDR3 extends over 13 amino acids. Germline V gene data show CDR1 as LNHNV and CDR2 as YYDKDF (reference sequence). The CDR3, as DNA: TGTGCCACCAGAACGGGGGCCCAAGAGACCCAGTACTTC. The encoded protein is CATRTGAQETQYF. Together with reference TRBV15 and TRBJ2-5, the CDR3 gives the full variable domain: DAMVIQNPRYQVTQFGKPVTLSCSQTLNHNVMYWYQQKSSQAPKLLFHYYDKDFNNEADTPDNFQSRRPNTSFCFLDIRSPGLGDTAMYLCATRTGAQETQYFGPGTRLLVL.

This clonotype has a count of ten or more. The chain combines TRBV24-1 with TRBJ2-2; TRBD2 might be the D (7 bases). Germline V gene sequence: CDR1 KGHDR, CDR2 SFDVKD. V was clipped by 4 bases and J by 5 bases, with 16 bases between them. The CDR3 sequence is 16 residues long. The CDR3 reads CATSDVRGRGTGELFF. The CDR3 nucleotides are TGTGCCACCAGTGACGTCCGGGGGCGGGGGACCGGGGAGCTGTTTTTT.

This clonotype was counted ten times or more. V gene TRBV5-6 combines with J gene TRBJ2-3; 8 bases fit TRBD1. J gave up 8 bases and V 0 bases, and 8 bases lay outside the gene matches. Germline lookup yields CDR1 SGHDT and CDR2 YYEEEE. The CDR3 loop spans 15 amino acids. The CDR3 spells CASSLAGQGSGTQYF. CDR3 bases: TGTGCCAGCAGCTTGGCAGGACAGGGCTCGGGTACGCAGTATTTT. The whole variable domain, filled in from reference TRBV5-6 and TRBJ2-3, reads DAGVTQSPTHLIKTRGQQVTLRCSPKSGHDTVSWYQQALGQGPQFIFQYYEEEERQRGNFPDRFSGHQFPNYSSELNVNALLLGDSALYLCASSLAGQGSGTQYFGPGTRLTVL.

On this clonotype itself: A clone one base away is much larger, so this may be a read error. The gene calls are TRBV5-1 and TRBJ1-1; the D is unclear. CDR1 is SGHRS, CDR2 YFSETQ, per germline. The CDR3 runs to 15 residues. The CDR3 DNA is TGCGTCAGCAGCGGAGGGTCAGAGATAAACACTGAAGCTTTCTTT. It is translated as CVSSGGSEINTEAFF.

This clonotype was seen at least ten times. The rearrangement uses TRBV2 and TRBJ2-7; a weak D match, TRBD2 (6 bases). Germline-derived CDR1 and CDR2 are SNHLY and FYNNEI. Deletions cut 3 bases from V and 5 bases from J, with 14 bases between. The CDR3 covers 14 residues. The CDR3 bases are TGTGCCAGCAGTGAGCTGCGGGGCGTCAACGAGCAGTACTTC. It translates to CASSELRGVNEQYF.

This clonotype was picked up a small number of times. The chain joins TRBV4-1 to TRBJ1-1; D gene uncertain. The length of the CDR3 is 16 residues. The ends were cut back, 9 bases at V and 4 bases at J, with 24 bases in the middle. CDR1 and CDR2 from the germline V gene are MGHRA and YSYEKL. The CDR3: CASNPTPLTAFTEAFF. CDR3 DNA sequence: TGCGCCAGTAACCCTACACCCCTAACAGCTTTCACTGAAGCTTTCTTT.

This clonotype was recorded at least ten times. The chain couples TRBV10-3 to TRBJ1-5; the match to TRBD1 covers 7 bases. CDR3 length: 15 amino acids. The germline V gene has CDR1 ENHRY and CDR2 SYGVKD. The V gene end was trimmed by 6 bases and the J gene end by 0 bases; junction bases not matched to a gene: 5. CDR3 region: CAISDRAYSNQPQHF. Written as DNA, the CDR3 is TGTGCCATCAGCGACAGGGCTTATAGCAATCAGCCCCAGCATTTT.

This clonotype was observed many times. This chain joins TRBV11-2 and TRBJ2-7, with 7 positions matching TRBD1. The V segment lost 1 base and the J segment 3 bases; nucleotides outside the gene matches: 3. There are 14 residues in the CDR3. Germline V gene lookup returns CDR1 SGHAT and CDR2 FQNNGV. CDR3 bases: TGTGCCAGCAGCTTAGGGGGGACAGTCTACGAGCAGTACTTC. Translating gives CASSLGGTVYEQYF. The full variable domain, completed using reference TRBV11-2 and TRBJ2-7, is EAGVAQSPRYKIIEKRQSVAFWCNPISGHATLYWYQQILGQGPKLLIQFQNNGVVDDSQLPKDRFSAERLKGVDSTLKIQPAKLEDSAVYLCASSLGGTVYEQYFGPGTRLTVT.

V is TRBV28 and J is TRBJ2-7; D remains ambiguous. This CDR3 spans 12 amino acids. Germline loops: CDR1 MDHEN, CDR2 SYDVKM. The CDR3 loop is CVISTVSYEQYF. The CDR3 region has the DNA TGTGTCATCAGTACAGTTTCCTACGAGCAGTACTTC.